This T cell receptor beta chain was recorded in a study of metastatic and nonmetastatic thyroid tumors. Background on the study: Repertoires of blood and of tissue (tumor or nodule) from malignant and benign thyroid patients were compared.

This CDR3 contains 15 residues. V lost 4 bases and J 2 bases, leaving 12 bases between the germline ends. Germline loops: CDR1 PRHDT, CDR2 FYEKMQ (reference sequence). Original handling: Differences in CDR3 between clinicopathological groups were drawn on to build a classifier intended to discriminate distant-metastatic papillary thyroid cancer patients. TCRdb used MiXCR to call clones anew from the PCR reads. Clone size and V and J calls follow TCRdb, not the original study. The profile covers about 19,000 clones, with more than 30% appearing a single time and roughly 25% taken by the ten largest. Worth noting for this clone: Antigen unknown.

Patients were all untreated before their thyroid surgery. Study-wide findings and caveats: Malignant tumors reportedly showed significantly higher TCR beta diversity than benign nodules in both blood and tumor.

The specimen was tumor tissue. The TCR was taken from a female donor with papillary thyroid cancer or a benign thyroid nodule (not recorded which). Some clones in this sample may be carry-over from other donors' samples. The chain has TRBV13 and TRBJ2-1; D might be TRBD1 or TRBD2, each matching 5 bases. As DNA, the CDR3 is TGTGCCAGCAGCTCCCGGGACGGGACCTACAATGAGCAGTTCTTC. Translated, it gives CASSSRDGTYNEQFF.